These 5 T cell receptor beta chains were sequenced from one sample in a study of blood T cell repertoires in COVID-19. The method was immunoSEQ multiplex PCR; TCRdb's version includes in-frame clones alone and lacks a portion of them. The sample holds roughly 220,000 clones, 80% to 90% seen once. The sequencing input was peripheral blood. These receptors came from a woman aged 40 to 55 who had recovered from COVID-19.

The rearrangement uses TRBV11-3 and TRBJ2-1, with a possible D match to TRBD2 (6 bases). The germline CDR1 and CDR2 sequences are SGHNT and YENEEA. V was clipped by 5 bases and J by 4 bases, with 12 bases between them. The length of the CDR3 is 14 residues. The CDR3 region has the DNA TGTGCCAGCAGCCAGATGGGGGGTTACAATGAGCAGTTCTTC. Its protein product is CASSQMGGYNEQFF.

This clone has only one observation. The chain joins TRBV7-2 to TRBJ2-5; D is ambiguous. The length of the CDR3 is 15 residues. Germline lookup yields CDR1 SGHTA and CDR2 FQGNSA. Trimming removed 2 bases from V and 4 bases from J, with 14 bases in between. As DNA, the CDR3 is TGTGCCAGCAGCTTAAAAGTTCCGCCGGGAGAGACCCAGTACTTC. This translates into CASSLKVPPGETQYF.

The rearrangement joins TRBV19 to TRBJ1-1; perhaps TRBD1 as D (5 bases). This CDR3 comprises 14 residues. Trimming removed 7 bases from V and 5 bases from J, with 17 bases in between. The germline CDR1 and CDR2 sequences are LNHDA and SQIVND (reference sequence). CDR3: CASNNNRLGTEAFF. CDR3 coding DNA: TGTGCCAGTAATAATAACAGGTTGGGGACTGAAGCTTTCTTT. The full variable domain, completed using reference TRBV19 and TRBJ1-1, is DGGITQSPKYLFRKEGQNVTLSCEQNLNHDAMYWYRQDPGQGLRLIYYSQIVNDFQKGDIAEGYSVSREKKESFPLTVTSAQKNPTAFYLCASNNNRLGTEAFFGQGTRLTVV.

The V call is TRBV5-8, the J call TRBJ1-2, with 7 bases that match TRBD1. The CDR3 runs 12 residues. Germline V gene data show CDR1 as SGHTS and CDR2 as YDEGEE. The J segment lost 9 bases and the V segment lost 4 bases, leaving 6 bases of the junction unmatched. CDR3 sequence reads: CASSATGERYTF. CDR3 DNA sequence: TGTGCCAGCAGCGCTACAGGGGAGCGCTACACCTTC.

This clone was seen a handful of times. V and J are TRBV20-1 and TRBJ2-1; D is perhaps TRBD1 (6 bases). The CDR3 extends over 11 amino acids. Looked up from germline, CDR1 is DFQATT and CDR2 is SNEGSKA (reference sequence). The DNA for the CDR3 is TGCAGCCGCCCCAGGGGATTTGAGCAGTTCTTC. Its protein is CSRPRGFEQFF.